This T cell receptor beta chain was retrieved from a study of Ad26.COV2.S vaccination and SARS-CoV-2 variants listed by TCRdb under 2021. Regarding the research as a whole: Vaccine-arm donors were drawn from COV1001, a multicentre, randomized, double-blind, placebo-controlled phase I-IIa trial of Ad26.COV2.S in healthy adults. TCRbeta repertoire sequencing was used to assess the specificity and breadth of SARS-CoV-2-reactive T cell receptors after Ad26.COV2.S vaccination. Investigators did not know the trial group allocation while performing experiments and assessing outcomes. The TCR-sequenced set comprised about 32 samples: some 19 Ad26.COV2.S vaccine recipients, 5 placebo recipients and 8 SARS-CoV-2 convalescent individuals. Participants in the trial were split at random into five groups of five each, receiving low-dose or high-dose Ad26.COV2.S once or twice, or else placebo on both occasions. Dosing of Ad26.COV2.S was intramuscular, at either 5x10^10 or 1x10^11 viral particles, delivered as one shot or as two shots spaced 56 days apart. Broader findings and caveats from the paper: The study was not powered for comparison of responses between vaccine doses or regimens. After vaccination, spike-specific CD8+ and CD4+ T cell responses were reported to show substantial breadth. According to the authors, total T cell responses may have been underestimated by the TCR breadth and depth analyses. Higher spike-specific TCR breadth was observed in Ad26.COV2.S recipients than in placebo recipients (P = 0.0014). Non-spike TCR breadth was comparable between vaccine and placebo recipients, consistent with the vaccine containing only spike.

The treatment or condition label of this sample denotes: roughly 20 received Ad26.COV2.S at low or high dose, single or two shots; 5 received placebo; per-sample allocation not given. For vaccine and placebo recipients, repertoires were sequenced using samples collected on day 63 after the first injection. Between 29 July and 7 August 2020, Cohort 1b enrolled fewer than 30 adults aged 18-55 years at one site in Boston, USA. Ad26.COV2.S was a replication-incompetent adenovirus type 26 vector expressing a prefusion-stabilized SARS-CoV-2 spike protein from the original Wuhan strain. The CDR3 runs 17 amino acids, cysteine and phenylalanine included. The CDR3 DNA has 51 bases and is translated from base 1. Trimming at the junction amounts to 1 base on V and 4 bases on J, and the germline ends lie 19 bases apart. As encoded in the germline V gene (reference sequence), CDR1 is SEHNR while CDR2 is FQNEAQ.

The immunoSEQ Assay was the method used to sequence TCRbeta CDR3 regions. After extraction, genomic DNA underwent amplification by bias-controlled multiplex PCR, followed by high-throughput sequencing. Per the authors' processing: To quantify the absolute abundance of each unique TCRbeta CDR3 region, sequences were collapsed and filtered. T cell fraction was estimated by normalizing TCRbeta template counts to usable DNA, with usable DNA measured through amplification of reference genes found in all nucleated cells. Repertoire TCRs were annotated as SARS-CoV-2-specific by exact matching of V gene, CDR3 amino acid sequence and J gene to a known reactive TCR set. The reference SARS-CoV-2 TCR set came from MIRA and was filtered for enrichment in COVID-19-positive ImmuneCODE repertoires, removing public or cross-reactive TCRs. Using the MIRA antigens, annotated TCRs were further analysed by specific ORF or by position within an ORF. Breadth was defined as the number of annotated unique rearrangements divided by the total number of unique productive rearrangements, and depth was defined as the summed frequency of the annotated unique rearrangements. Two-sided Wilcoxon rank-sum tests were used to compare TCR breadth between groups. Imported from immuneACCESS, the table was reduced by TCRdb to in-frame sequences with V and J called. These copies leave out some clones; in studies compared against another copy, an unresolved V gene accounts for under half, and the cause of the remainder is not known. The DNA gave D and trimming, while V, J and clone size come from that table. The sample table contains 350,000 to 400,000 clones; only one count was recorded for approximately 91% of them. The biggest ten clones account for 3.5% of the sample.

Note on this clone: Its antigen target is currently unknown. Base qualities are missing; no much larger clone stands one base away.

The sequencing here drew on peripheral blood, taken in a trial of Ad26.COV2.S vaccine versus placebo. Recombination joined TRBV7-9 with TRBJ1-1, with a tentative D gene TRBD1 over 5 matching bases. The sequence was collected from a person between 18 and 59 years old who received the Ad26.COV2.S COVID-19 vaccine or a placebo. The nucleotide sequence is TGTGCCAGCAGCTTAGTAAGGATTGGGGGAAAGAGCACTGAAGCTTTCTTT. The resulting protein is CASSLVRIGGKSTEAFF.